The rows below give T cell receptor beta chains drawn from one sample of a study of regulatory T cells in long-lasting Graves disease. TCRdb processed the multiplex PCR reads anew with MiXCR; each CDR3 protein has one entry. The sample comprises hundreds of thousands of distinct CDR3 sequences, about 11% of which are singletons, and 7.5% to 9% rests with the top ten. Separately, the same data were catalogued under a study of T cells in Graves' hyperthyroidism and ophthalmopathy.

The source was peripheral blood mononuclear cells (PBMCs), collected at new diagnosis, from a patient treated with antithyroid drugs. These receptors originate from a woman under 40 with Graves disease. The conserved cysteine and the conserved F or W are not part of the CDR3 here.

TRBJ2-1	TRBV10-3	AISPGGNEQF
TRBJ1-2	TRBV9	ASSVATQANYGYT
TRBJ2-1	TRBV25-1	ASSELRMGPRDYNEQF
TRBJ1-1	TRBV5-1	ASSSMDSGTEAF
TRBJ2-1	TRBV29-1	SVFTGGGSSYNEQF
TRBJ1-1	TRBV29-1	SAADPEAF
TRBJ2-7	TRBV20-1	SARRLKTGTSGDITYEQY
TRBJ2-7	TRBV12-3/TRBV12-4	ASSLSLGAGYEQY
TRBJ1-5	TRBV6-1	ASSEMTGQYSNQPQH
TRBJ2-7	TRBV5-1	ASSGGGLYEQY
TRBJ2-1	TRBV3-1	ASSRASGSRGEQF
TRBJ1-5	TRBV27	ASSSEGIHQPQH
TRBJ2-2	TRBV28	ASSLAQGWTGELF
TRBJ1-4	TRBV18	ASSPSRDRNEKLF
TRBJ2-7	TRBV5-1	ASKEYPGSYYEQY
TRBJ2-3	TRBV25-1	ASGPGGSTDTQY
TRBJ1-4	TRBV28	ASNKGVNEKLF
TRBJ1-1	TRBV30	AWSVLGRGYTEAF
TRBJ2-7	TRBV6-1	ASLRAGVKGTYEQY
TRBJ1-2	TRBV18	ASSLDGRRYGYT
TRBJ1-2	TRBV27	ASSHTGTHPTPNYGYT
TRBJ2-7	TRBV6-5	ASSYSVPRTATTKSVYEQY
TRBJ2-1	TRBV2	ASSTASSYNEQF
TRBJ2-7	TRBV12-3/TRBV12-4	ASSNEGQPPYEQY
TRBJ1-3	TRBV30	AWSVETGNTIY
TRBJ2-6	TRBV2	ASSQGRSGANVLT
TRBJ2-1	TRBV11-1	ASTKLAGAYNEQF
TRBJ2-1	TRBV11-2	ASSFGTSGSSYNEQF
TRBJ2-1	TRBV13	ASSRSLPYNEQF
TRBJ2-2	TRBV14	ASSHGTSGNTGELF
TRBJ1-1	TRBV14	ASSRHLGGQNTEAF
TRBJ1-2	TRBV28	ASRRTGPTGYT
TRBJ2-7	TRBV6-1	ASRLSSGTSYEQY
TRBJ1-1	TRBV28	ASSPRAGTSGVGTEAF
TRBJ2-7	TRBV27	ARSGTGLIPSAYEQY
TRBJ2-3	TRBV6-2/TRBV6-3	ASSESAGGSDTQY
TRBJ1-5	TRBV24-1	ATSDPGGNQPQH
TRBJ1-1	TRBV11-2	ASSLKSGTEAF
TRBJ2-7	TRBV7-9	ASSPKGTGYSYEQY
TRBJ1-4	TRBV7-9	ASRFSSEKLF
TRBJ2-6	TRBV11-2	ASSPTLAGSSGANVLT
TRBJ2-7	TRBV5-1	ASSLRGQYEQY
TRBJ2-3	TRBV25-1	ASSEHTGDTQY
TRBJ1-1	TRBV18	ASSPWQLNTEAF
TRBJ2-7	TRBV7-2	ASSLETGGAGGDEQY
TRBJ2-1	TRBV5-1	ASSFNSVGGGEQF
TRBJ2-1	TRBV20-1	SARDRTSGRWEQF
TRBJ1-1	TRBV27	ASSLSGGAGLGTEAF
TRBJ1-1	TRBV2	ASSPSGTGWTEAF
TRBJ2-1	TRBV19	ASSRKGPKIPYNEQF
TRBJ2-3	TRBV18	ASSPSQGATDTQY
TRBJ2-7	TRBV12-3/TRBV12-4	ASSLALYSSKGPGFYEQY
TRBJ2-7	TRBV11-2	ASSFGGVNEQY
TRBJ2-5	TRBV18	ASSPIRDGKETQY
TRBJ2-5	TRBV18	ASSPPGRQETQY
TRBJ1-5	TRBV5-8	ASSVPSFGLGQPQH
TRBJ1-5	TRBV19	ASSTSGQPQH
TRBJ2-5	TRBV5-1	ASSFDGKETQY
TRBJ1-4	TRBV25-1	ASSGRGPGNEKLF